This T cell receptor (beta chain) was recorded in a study of Graves' ophthalmopathy and Graves' hyperthyroidism. Across the whole study: Peripheral blood was gathered at the point of initial diagnosis, before any treatment started. Study results and limitations: Blood also harbored most expanded thyroid clonotypes above 0.001 frequency.

Comments on this clonotype: Its antigen is undetermined.

This CDR3 region has 14 residues. The V end lost 6 bases, the J end lost 1 base, and 12 bases lay between the germline ends. From germline, CDR1 is LNHDA and CDR2 SQIVND (reference sequence). RNA transcripts provided the template for amplifying TCR beta CDR3 regions. First-round RT-PCR used HTBI primers; second-round multiplex PCR followed. TCRdb reprocessed the multiplex PCR reads via MiXCR and lists one record per CDR3 protein. The repertoire holds 740,000 or so distinct CDR3 sequences, with 40% as singletons. Pregnant or lactating patients and those with other autoimmune diseases or uncontrolled infections were excluded. Diagnosis was based on clinical symptoms, serum thyroxine, TRAb, thyroid ultrasound and orbital computed tomography.

The clonotype originates from an adult man with Graves' ophthalmopathy. J is TRBJ2-5 and V is TRBV19; either TRBD1 or TRBD2 may fit D (6 bases each). Sequencing used peripheral blood. The CDR3 sequence is CASRGAGPQETQYF. The CDR3, as DNA: TGTGCCAGTAGGGGGGCGGGGCCCCAAGAGACCCAGTACTTC.